The 25 T cell receptor beta chains below come from one sample, sequenced in a study of T cell repertoires in cytomegalovirus infection. TCRdb ran MiXCR on the reads and lists one entry per CDR3 protein. The sample records more than 95,000 distinct CDR3 sequences, 25% to 35% being singletons. Their recognized antigens are unknown. The sequences come from CD8+ T cells from cultured PBMCs, collected from culture after CMV antigen stimulation. The receptors were gathered from a human donor in good health (CMV status not recorded). Some clones in this sample may be carry-over from other donors' samples.

The sample holds a few counts of this clonotype. The chain carries TRBV2 and TRBJ2-3; TRBD2 matches 12 bases. CDR3 length: 15 amino acids. CDR1 and CDR2 (germline): SNHLY, FYNNEI. V lost 8 bases, J lost 2 bases, and 5 bases stayed unmatched. The chain's CDR3 is CASDTSGGTTDTQYF. In DNA form, the CDR3 reads TGTGCCAGCGACACTAGCGGGGGGACCACAGATACGCAGTATTTT.

The sample holds a few counts of this clonotype. This sequence joins TRBV7-9 and TRBJ1-1, with D tentatively TRBD1 (5 bases). Germline CDR1 and CDR2: SEHNR and FQNEAQ (reference sequence). The CDR3 has 14 amino acids. The germline V and J ends were trimmed by 5 bases and 2 bases, with 12 bases remaining between them. The DNA for the CDR3 is TGTGCCAGCAGCGCATCGGGGGTAAACACTGAAGCTTTCTTT. It yields the protein CASSASGVNTEAFF.

V usage is TRBV11-2 and J usage is TRBJ2-5; D gene ambiguous. Germline V CDR1 and CDR2: SGHAT, FQNNGV. V lost 5 bases, J lost 1 base, and 17 bases lay in between. CDR3 size: 16 residues. This chain's CDR3 is CASSHIVWARQETQYF. The CDR3 DNA reads TGTGCCAGCAGCCACATTGTGTGGGCACGCCAAGAGACCCAGTACTTC.

There are a few counts of this clonotype. The rearrangement joins TRBV11-2 to TRBJ2-5, with TRBD2 identical over 13 bases. V gave up 4 bases and J gave up 13 bases; unmatched junction bases: 9. CDR3 size: 14 residues. Germline V gene sequence: CDR1 SGHAT, CDR2 FQNNGV. CDR3 in amino acids: CASSSTSGGPQRYF. The CDR3 DNA is TGTGCCAGCAGCTCGACTAGCGGGGGGCCCCAGAGGTACTTC.

This clonotype was seen just once. The CDR3 bases are TGCGCCAGCAGCCAAGATTGGGCAGTCAACACTGAAGCTTTCTTT. This sequence encodes CASSQDWAVNTEAFF. This chain links TRBV4-3 with TRBJ1-1; D uncertain. The CDR3 is 15 amino acids. Trimming removed 0 bases from V and 2 bases from J, with 10 bases in between. Germline CDR1 reads LGHNA; CDR2 reads YSLEER.

This clonotype was seen a few times. The J gene is TRBJ2-3, the V gene TRBV6-1; maybe TRBD2 (6 bases). The V end lost 1 base, the J end lost 1 base, and 9 bases lay between the germline ends. This CDR3 region has 15 residues. Germline CDR1 reads MNHNS; CDR2 reads SASEGT. The CDR3 nucleotides read TGTGCCAGCAGTGAAGTGGTAGCGGGCACAGATACGCAGTATTTT. As protein: CASSEVVAGTDTQYF.

This clonotype has a count of ten or more. The rearrangement uses TRBV6-1 and TRBJ1-5; 8 bases match TRBD1. Germline lookup yields CDR1 MNHNS and CDR2 SASEGT. Trimming took 3 bases from V and 4 from J; bases not matched to a gene: 5. The CDR3 consists of 15 residues. The CDR3 is CASSEWTGRNQPQHF. CDR3 bases: TGTGCCAGCAGTGAGTGGACAGGGCGAAATCAGCCCCAGCATTTT.

This clonotype was found a few times. The chain uses TRBV5-1 and TRBJ2-1; D might be TRBD2 (6 bases). The V and J ends lost 2 bases and 7 bases respectively, with 7 bases between them. This CDR3 is 12 amino acids long. Germline CDR1 and CDR2: SGHRS and YFSETQ. The CDR3 reads CASSFAGNEQFF. CDR3 DNA sequence: TGCGCCAGCAGCTTTGCGGGGAATGAGCAGTTCTTC.

The chain recombines TRBV6-5 with TRBJ2-5, with 8 nucleotides matching TRBD2. The CDR3 is made up of 16 amino acids. The V segment lost 6 bases and the J segment 2 bases; nucleotides outside the gene matches: 11. Germline CDR1 and CDR2: MNHEY and SVGAGI. The CDR3 spells CASRAVERGMQETQYF. CDR3 nucleotides: TGTGCCAGCAGGGCGGTGGAGCGGGGGATGCAAGAGACCCAGTACTTC.

This clonotype has ten or more counts. This chain connects TRBV7-8 to TRBJ2-2; 16 nucleotides line up with TRBD2. The J segment lost 3 bases and the V segment lost 4 bases, leaving 2 bases of the junction unmatched. Germline assignment: CDR1 SGHVS and CDR2 FQNEAQ. The CDR3 consists of 17 residues. CDR3 DNA sequence: TGTGCCAGCAGCTGGGGACTAGCGGGGGGGGACACCGGGGAGCTGTTTTTT. Its protein product is CASSWGLAGGDTGELFF.

The rearrangement links TRBV7-9 to TRBJ2-7; 12 bases match TRBD2. The V and J ends lost 5 bases and 6 bases, in that order; junction bases with no gene match: 8. Germline V gene data show CDR1 as SEHNR and CDR2 as FQNEAQ (reference sequence). This CDR3 contains 15 residues. For the CDR3, the DNA is TGTGCCAGCAGCCCCCGGACTAGCGGGGAGTCCGAGCAGTACTTC. Protein product: CASSPRTSGESEQYF.

This clonotype was detected once. The chain employs TRBV4-1 and TRBJ2-3; 11 bases fit TRBD2. The V gene's germline CDR1 is MGHRA and CDR2 YSYEKL. CDR3 length: 19 residues. J gave up 7 bases and V 4 bases, and 19 bases lay outside the gene matches. CDR3 bases: TGCGCCAGCAGCCCCCGCCACCCTTTAGCGGGGGGGAGTGTGAATACGCAGTATTTT. Protein sequence: CASSPRHPLAGGSVNTQYF.

This clonotype was seen at least ten times. This sequence joins TRBV11-2 and TRBJ1-2, with unresolved D. Trimming took off 0 bases at V and 6 bases at J, with 11 bases between the two ends. The CDR3 is 14 amino acids. Germline CDR1 is SGHAT and CDR2 is FQNNGV. The CDR3 nucleotides are TGTGCCAGCAGCTTAGAACCTAGTCTGGATGGCTACACCTTC. It encodes CASSLEPSLDGYTF.

This clonotype occurred many times. This chain joins TRBV27 and TRBJ2-7; TRBD1 agrees at 7 bases. The germline V gene has CDR1 MNHEY and CDR2 SMNVEV (reference sequence). This CDR3 region has 15 residues. V lost 5 bases to trimming and J lost 7 bases; unmatched junction nucleotides: 14. CDR3 bases: TGTGCCAGCAGTCCCCCGGGACAGATAGCATGGGAGCAGTACTTC. This translates into CASSPPGQIAWEQYF.

For this clonotype: The missing conserved phenylalanine or tryptophan at the end of this CDR3 makes a read error likely. The DNA is left out, because the CDR3 cannot be placed on it with certainty; the CDR3 is given as TCRdb lists it. The genes are TRBV12-3 or TRBV12-4 and TRBJ1-1; TRBD1, the D gene given by the table, was not confirmed from the DNA. The CDR3 comprises 12 residues, both ends counted. The CDR3 protein is CASRGDRLPPCI.

The chain uses TRBV7-6 and TRBJ2-7; tentative D call: TRBD1 (6 bases). The germline V gene encodes CDR1 SGHVS and CDR2 FNYEAQ. The length of the CDR3 is 11 residues. The V and J ends lost 7 bases and 6 bases respectively, with 10 bases between them. This chain's CDR3 is CASTGGVEQYF. CDR3 nucleotides: TGTGCCAGCACTGGGGGCGTCGAGCAGTACTTC.

This chain uses TRBV27 with TRBJ1-1, with TRBD1 matching over 7 bases. The ends lost 0 bases at V and 3 bases at J; junction bases unmatched: 4. Per germline, CDR1 MNHEY and CDR2 SMNVEV (reference sequence). This CDR3 is 15 amino acids long. CDR3 coding DNA: TGTGCCAGCAGTTTATCAAGAGGGGGCTACACTGAAGCTTTCTTT. Amino acids: CASSLSRGGYTEAFF.

The chain uses TRBV5-8 and TRBJ2-2, with 7 positions matching TRBD1. Germline V gene lookup returns CDR1 SGHTS and CDR2 YDEGEE. The ends lost 4 bases at V and 2 bases at J; junction bases unmatched: 11. CDR3 length: 17 residues. CDR3 nucleotide sequence: TGTGCCAGCAGCCCCTACCGGGACAGAGCCAACACCGGGGAGCTGTTTTTT. Protein product: CASSPYRDRANTGELFF. The full variable domain, rest sourced from reference TRBV5-8 and TRBJ2-2, is EAGVTQSPTHLIKTRGQQATLRCSPISGHTSVYWYQQALGLGLQFLLWYDEGEERNRGNFPPRFSGRQFPNYSSELNVNALELEDSALYLCASSPYRDRANTGELFFGEGSRLTVL.

V is TRBV28 and J is TRBJ2-1; TRBD2 matches 8 bases. This CDR3 is 17 amino acids long. Germline V gene lookup returns CDR1 MDHEN and CDR2 SYDVKM. V shed 3 bases, J shed 4 bases, and the junction held 11 bases outside the gene matches. The CDR3 spells CASSFPSVAGGYNEQFF. The CDR3 DNA sequence: TGTGCCAGCAGTTTCCCTTCCGTGGCGGGGGGATACAATGAGCAGTTCTTC.

The chain joins TRBV12-3 or TRBV12-4 to TRBJ2-3; TRBD2 matches 12 bases. Trimming removed 3 bases from V and 1 base from J; junction bases left unmatched: 14. The CDR3 extends over 20 amino acids. CDR3 residues: CASSFFLAGGRGSGTDTQYF. Here the CDR3 DNA reads TGTGCCAGCAGTTTCTTTCTAGCGGGGGGGCGGGGAAGTGGCACAGATACGCAGTATTTT.

This clonotype was detected a few times. The chain combines TRBV7-2 with TRBJ1-2; 9 bases line up with TRBD1. This CDR3 is built from 16 residues. Germline lookup yields CDR1 SGHTA and CDR2 FQGNSA. Germline trimming cut 6 bases from V and 7 bases from J; bases unmatched to any gene: 15. The CDR3 DNA reads as TGTGCCAGCAGGGGGGCGGGGTTCTCGGACAGGGGTGGCTACACCTTC. Translating gives CASRGAGFSDRGGYTF.

The chain links TRBV13 to TRBJ2-1, with 11 bases that match TRBD2. The ends lost 5 bases at V and 4 bases at J; junction bases unmatched: 4. The germline gives CDR1 PRHDT, CDR2 FYEKMQ (reference sequence). The CDR3 is made up of 15 amino acids. CDR3 sequence (DNA): TGTGCCAGCAGCCAGACTAGCGGGGTGTACAATGAGCAGTTCTTC. Translating gives CASSQTSGVYNEQFF.

The DNA for the CDR3 is TGTGCCAGCAGCTTACCAGAGACAAGTACTAATGAAAAACTGTTTTTT. Translation: CASSLPETSTNEKLFF. V gene TRBV7-9 combines with J gene TRBJ1-4; no definite D call. The germline CDR1 and CDR2 sequences are SEHNR and FQNEAQ (reference sequence). The V and J ends lost 2 bases and 2 bases respectively, with 12 bases between them. The CDR3 runs to 16 residues.

This rearrangement joins TRBV7-9 to TRBJ1-1, with D possibly being TRBD1 (6 bases). The CDR3 extends over 15 amino acids. The germline V gene encodes CDR1 SEHNR and CDR2 FQNEAQ (reference sequence). V gave up 3 bases and J gave up 5 bases, with 16 bases separating them. The CDR3 DNA is TGTGCCAGCAGCTTGCCGGAAGGGGGGGGAACTGAAGCTTTCTTT. Protein: CASSLPEGGGTEAFF.

This clonotype came up a few times. At one boundary the junction diverges from the germline segment, which might be a read error. The rearrangement uses TRBV28 and TRBJ2-1; TRBD1 matches at 8 bases. Germline CDR1 and CDR2: MDHEN and SYDVKM. The CDR3 runs to 10 residues. The CDR3 coding sequence is TGCTCGACAGGGGAGAATGAGCAGTTCTTC. Protein: CSTGENEQFF.